The 32 T cell receptor beta chains reported below all come from one sample, sequenced in a study of cytomegalovirus exposure and HLA in healthy donors. The data were produced by immunoSEQ multiplex PCR, yet TCRdb's version contains in-frame clones alone and is incomplete. The sample yields over 100,000 clones, about 91% seen once. Sequenced material: PBMCs. These receptors all come from a woman aged 18-29 years in good health and CMV-seronegative.

The gene calls are TRBV19 and TRBJ2-1, with TRBD2 matching 14 bases. Germline V gene lookup returns CDR1 LNHDA and CDR2 SQIVND (reference sequence). V dropped 6 bases and J dropped 5; count of bases not matched to a gene: 6. This CDR3 has 16 amino acids. CDR3 protein: CASRWTSGGPDNEQFF. In DNA, the CDR3 is TGTGCCAGTAGGTGGACTAGCGGGGGGCCCGACAATGAGCAGTTCTTC. Full variable domain (missing parts from reference TRBV19 and TRBJ2-1): DGGITQSPKYLFRKEGQNVTLSCEQNLNHDAMYWYRQDPGQGLRLIYYSQIVNDFQKGDIAEGYSVSREKKESFPLTVTSAQKNPTAFYLCASRWTSGGPDNEQFFGPGTRLTVL.

The gene calls are TRBV20-1 and TRBJ2-5; TRBD1 might be the D (5 bases). Germline V CDR1 and CDR2: DFQATT, SNEGSKA (reference sequence). Trimming left V 6 bases short and J 7 bases short, with 9 bases between. This CDR3 has 10 residues. Written as DNA, the CDR3 is TGCAGTGCCCCTCAGGGGACCCAGTACTTC. It codes for CSAPQGTQYF.

The chain has TRBV21-1 and TRBJ1-1; the table's D call of TRBD1 was not tested on the DNA. TRBV21-1 is a pseudogene segment. The CDR3 spans 14 residues. CDR3 bases: TGTGCCAGCAGCTGTCAGACAGGGAACACTGAAGCTTTCTTT. Protein sequence: CASSCQTGNTEAFF.

This chain's CDR3 is CASTVGGADTQYF. CDR3 in DNA: TGTGCCAGCACGGTTGGGGGCGCCGATACGCAGTATTTT. The V and J genes are TRBV28 and TRBJ2-3; possibly TRBD1 for D (6 bases). Germline V gene lookup returns CDR1 MDHEN and CDR2 SYDVKM. The CDR3 consists of 13 residues. V was pared by 7 bases and J by 6 bases, with 14 bases between.

The chain combines TRBV7-2 with TRBJ1-2; D gene ambiguous. The germline CDR1 and CDR2 sequences are SGHTA and FQGNSA. Trimming took off 5 bases at V and 5 bases at J, with 6 bases between the two ends. The CDR3 sequence is 11 residues long. The CDR3 sequence: CASSAAYGYTF. CDR3 bases: TGTGCCAGCAGCGCGGCGTATGGCTACACCTTC. Full variable domain (rest looked up from reference TRBV7-2 and TRBJ1-2): GAGVSQSPSNKVTEKGKDVELRCDPISGHTALYWYRQSLGQGLEFLIYFQGNSAPDKSGLPSDRFSAERTGGSVSTLTIQRTQQEDSAVYLCASSAAYGYTFGSGTRLTVV.

The rearrangement uses TRBV19 and TRBJ1-1, with D unresolved. CDR1 LNHDA and CDR2 SQIVND come from the germline V gene (reference sequence). V was clipped by 3 bases and J by 7 bases, with 18 bases between them. The CDR3 spans 15 residues. This CDR3 reads CASSMFFSGLSEAFF. The CDR3 DNA reads as TGTGCCAGTAGTATGTTCTTTTCAGGACTCAGTGAAGCTTTCTTT.

The chain recombines TRBV27 with TRBJ2-7; 13 bases fit TRBD2. The V and J ends lost 5 bases and 0 bases, in that order; junction bases with no gene match: 10. CDR3 length: 18 amino acids. The germline V gene has CDR1 MNHEY and CDR2 SMNVEV (reference sequence). CDR3 protein: CASSPMTSGGPGSYEQYF. Here the CDR3 DNA reads TGTGCCAGCAGTCCCATGACTAGCGGGGGGCCGGGCTCCTACGAGCAGTACTTC.

V usage is TRBV10-3 and J usage is TRBJ2-3, with 15 bases lining up with TRBD2. CDR1 and CDR2 from the germline V gene are ENHRY and SYGVKD. The CDR3 contains 15 residues. J gave up 3 bases and V 8 bases, and 3 bases lay outside the gene matches. CDR3 in amino acids: CAISGLAGGTDTQYF. CDR3 sequence (DNA): TGTGCCATCTCTGGACTAGCGGGGGGGACAGATACGCAGTATTTT.

The J gene is TRBJ2-5, the V gene TRBV19, with D perhaps matching TRBD1 (5 bases). V was trimmed by 6 bases and J by 2 bases, leaving 10 bases between them. The CDR3 has 13 residues. The V gene's germline CDR1 is LNHDA and CDR2 SQIVND (reference sequence). CDR3 loop: CASSARQQETQYF. CDR3 DNA: TGTGCCAGTAGCGCCCGACAGCAAGAGACCCAGTACTTC.

This chain connects TRBV6-6 to TRBJ1-6; 8 bases match TRBD1. The CDR3 is made up of 15 amino acids. The V segment lost 7 bases and the J segment 7 bases; nucleotides outside the gene matches: 9. Germline CDR1 MNHNY, CDR2 SVGAGI (reference sequence). CDR3 bases: TGTGCCAGCAACTCCGGGACAGGAGACAATTCACCCCTCCACTTT. This encodes CASNSGTGDNSPLHF.

This sequence joins TRBV4-1 and TRBJ2-7; D remains unclear. Germline loops: CDR1 MGHRA, CDR2 YSYEKL. V lost 4 bases and J lost 2, with 9 bases in between. The CDR3 spans 13 residues. CDR3 protein: CASSRSETYEQYF. In nucleotides, the CDR3 is TGCGCCAGCAGCCGAAGCGAGACCTACGAGCAGTACTTC.

J is TRBJ2-1 and V is TRBV5-1; 8 bases agree with TRBD2. This CDR3 comprises 14 residues. The junction had 4 bases not matched to a gene; V was cut back by 4 bases and J by 4 bases. The germline V gene encodes CDR1 SGHRS and CDR2 YFSETQ. The CDR3 reads CASSPTGGYNEQFF. In DNA, the CDR3 is TGCGCCAGCAGCCCCACGGGGGGGTACAATGAGCAGTTCTTC.

V usage is TRBV27 and J usage is TRBJ2-1, with 9 bases matching TRBD2. The CDR3 is made up of 17 amino acids. In germline, CDR1 is MNHEY, CDR2 SMNVEV (reference sequence). V trimming: 2 bases; J trimming: 9 bases; junction bases outside the gene matches: 14. The CDR3 coding sequence is TGTGCCAGCAGTTTACCTGAGGCTAGCGGGGTTACTGGTGAGCAGTTCTTC. It yields the protein CASSLPEASGVTGEQFF.

V gene TRBV5-8 combines with J gene TRBJ1-1; D may be TRBD1 (5 bases). CDR1 and CDR2 from the germline V gene are SGHTS and YDEGEE. This CDR3 comprises 14 residues. V was pared by 2 bases and J by 5 bases, with 13 bases between. Here the CDR3 DNA reads TGTGCCAGCAGCTTTTACCAGGGTGGGACTGAAGCTTTCTTT. This codes for CASSFYQGGTEAFF.

The rearrangement uses TRBV27 and TRBJ1-5; D is unresolved. CDR3 length equals 17 residues. In germline, CDR1 is MNHEY, CDR2 SMNVEV (reference sequence). Trimming left V 1 base short and J 4 bases short, with 17 bases between. The CDR3 DNA reads TGTGCCAGCAGTTTATTGGGCAGTGGAGGCAATAATCAGCCCCAGCATTTT. The encoded protein is CASSLLGSGGNNQPQHF.

V gene TRBV5-4 combines with J gene TRBJ2-2, with 8 bases lining up with TRBD1. CDR1 and CDR2 from the germline V gene are SGHNT and YYREEE (reference sequence). The CDR3 spans 17 residues. Losses at the gene ends were 2 bases for V and 4 bases for J; bases not matched to a gene: 10. CDR3: CASSFVSLTGATGELFF. CDR3 nucleotide sequence: TGTGCCAGCAGCTTTGTATCTCTGACAGGGGCCACCGGGGAGCTGTTTTTT.

This chain connects TRBV2 to TRBJ1-6; D might be TRBD1 (6 bases). Trimming removed 4 bases from V and 7 bases from J, with 14 bases in between. Germline V gene data show CDR1 as SNHLY and CDR2 as FYNNEI. This CDR3 contains 15 residues. The CDR3, as DNA: TGTGCCAGCAGTGCGCAACAGGGACGAAATTCACCCCTCCACTTT. It is translated as CASSAQQGRNSPLHF.

CDR3 residues: CASRDTGTGDYEQYF. The DNA for the CDR3 is TGTGCCAGCAGGGATACCGGGACAGGGGACTACGAGCAGTACTTC. The chain combines TRBV6-6 with TRBJ2-7; 10 nucleotides line up with TRBD1. This CDR3 has 15 amino acids. Looked up from germline, CDR1 is MNHNY and CDR2 is SVGAGI (reference sequence). Trimming cost V 6 bases and J 3 bases; bases outside gene matches: 8.

This chain connects TRBV2 to TRBJ1-1; possible D gene TRBD1, 6 bases. Between the trimmed V and J ends, which lost 9 bases and 4 bases, there was a span of 12 bases. CDR3 length: 12 amino acids. Germline V CDR1 and CDR2: SNHLY, FYNNEI. The CDR3 sequence is CARGVQGTEAFF. CDR3 in DNA: TGTGCCAGAGGGGTACAGGGCACTGAAGCTTTCTTT.

The chain employs TRBV19 and TRBJ1-4; no definite D call. This CDR3 has 13 amino acids. V lost 8 bases and J lost 10, with 17 bases in between. Germline V gene sequence: CDR1 LNHDA, CDR2 SQIVND (reference sequence). CDR3 nucleotides: TGTGCCAGTGGAGAACTGACTTTCGGAAAACTGTTTTTT. It codes for CASGELTFGKLFF.

This chain joins TRBV6-5 and TRBJ1-2; possibly TRBD1 for D (5 bases). The CDR3 runs 14 residues. Germline loops: CDR1 MNHEY, CDR2 SVGAGI. Trimming left V 6 bases short and J 8 bases short, with 19 bases between. The CDR3 sequence is CASSNGRGVDGYTF. The CDR3 bases are TGTGCCAGCAGCAACGGAAGGGGTGTTGACGGCTACACCTTC.

The chain couples TRBV5-5 to TRBJ1-1; D ambiguous. The CDR3 is 12 residues long. CDR1 is SGHKS and CDR2 is YYEKEE in the germline V gene (reference sequence). V gave up 4 bases and J gave up 0 bases, with 4 bases separating them. The CDR3 loop is CASSPMNTEAFF. The CDR3 bases are TGTGCCAGCAGCCCTATGAACACTGAAGCTTTCTTT.

V is TRBV7-2 and J is TRBJ2-7, with 10 bases fitting TRBD2. This CDR3 comprises 17 residues. Trimming cost V 1 base and J 2 bases; bases outside gene matches: 8. Germline CDR1 is SGHTA and CDR2 is FQGNSA. In nucleotides, the CDR3 is TGTGCCAGCAGCTTAGGGGTTAGCGGGGGGCGACCCTACGAGCAGTACTTC. This gives the protein CASSLGVSGGRPYEQYF. Filled out from reference TRBV7-2 and TRBJ2-7, the complete variable domain reads GAGVSQSPSNKVTEKGKDVELRCDPISGHTALYWYRQSLGQGLEFLIYFQGNSAPDKSGLPSDRFSAERTGGSVSTLTIQRTQQEDSAVYLCASSLGVSGGRPYEQYFGPGTRLTVT.

This clone showed up just once. CDR3 nucleotide sequence: TGTGCCAGCGAAAGCTCGCTGCAGGGGGCCCCCTACGAGCAGTACTTC. It yields the protein CASESSLQGAPYEQYF. The chain carries TRBV11-2 and TRBJ2-7, with 8 bases fitting TRBD1. The germline V gene has CDR1 SGHAT and CDR2 FQNNGV. The CDR3 is 16 amino acids. V trimming: 8 bases; J trimming: 2 bases; junction bases outside the gene matches: 14.

The rearrangement joins TRBV5-1 to TRBJ2-3; 9 nucleotides line up with TRBD1. The V segment lost 3 bases and the J segment 2 bases; nucleotides outside the gene matches: 7. The length of the CDR3 is 16 residues. CDR1 is SGHRS, CDR2 YFSETQ, per germline. CDR3 region: CASSSWDREDTDTQYF. Written as DNA, the CDR3 is TGCGCCAGCAGCTCCTGGGACAGGGAAGACACAGATACGCAGTATTTT.

The chain carries TRBV6-6 and TRBJ1-6, with 7 bases that match TRBD1. CDR3 length equals 15 residues. The germline gives CDR1 MNHNY, CDR2 SVGAGI (reference sequence). J was trimmed by 5 bases and V by 8 bases; bases with no gene match: 9. CDR3 bases: TGTGCCAGCGGACAGGCCCAAACCCATAATTCACCCCTCCACTTT. This gives the protein CASGQAQTHNSPLHF.

V usage is TRBV10-3 and J usage is TRBJ1-5; 7 positions agree with TRBD1. The CDR3 extends over 16 amino acids. The germline V gene has CDR1 ENHRY and CDR2 SYGVKD. J lost 6 bases, V lost 6 bases, and 14 bases had no gene match. The CDR3 reads CAISKEKTGMFQPQHF. The DNA for the CDR3 is TGTGCCATCAGCAAGGAAAAGACAGGGATGTTTCAGCCCCAGCATTTT.

The chain joins TRBV4-2 to TRBJ1-3; the match to TRBD1 covers 7 bases. This CDR3 is built from 16 residues. From germline, CDR1 is LGHNA and CDR2 YNFKEQ. After removal of 1 base from V and 3 bases from J, the junction contained 6 bases not matched to a gene. The CDR3 is CASSQAKGGGGNTIYF. CDR3 bases: TGTGCCAGCAGCCAAGCGAAAGGGGGCGGTGGAAACACCATATATTTT.

The genes are TRBV5-8 and TRBJ1-5; no clear D. The V end was cut by 2 bases, the J end by 0 bases, with 6 bases between. The CDR3 is 14 amino acids. From germline, CDR1 is SGHTS and CDR2 YDEGEE. The CDR3 sequence is CASSFGNSNQPQHF. The DNA of the CDR3 is TGTGCCAGCAGCTTTGGCAATAGCAATCAGCCCCAGCATTTT.

The chain is built from TRBV4-1 and TRBJ1-1; 10 nucleotides line up with TRBD1. Germline CDR1 MGHRA, CDR2 YSYEKL. V lost 4 bases to trimming and J lost 2 bases; unmatched junction nucleotides: 4. The CDR3 has 15 residues. The CDR3 sequence is CASSRTGGFNTEAFF. The CDR3 nucleotides are TGCGCCAGCAGCCGGACAGGGGGATTTAACACTGAAGCTTTCTTT.

The chain joins TRBV27 to TRBJ2-1, with TRBD2 identical over 13 bases. Unmatched junction bases numbered 2, after V lost 4 bases and J lost 5 bases. This CDR3 has 15 amino acids. Germline-derived CDR1 and CDR2 are MNHEY and SMNVEV (reference sequence). Here the CDR3 DNA reads TGTGCCAGCAGTTCCGGACTAGCGGGGGACAATGAGCAGTTCTTC. Protein sequence: CASSSGLAGDNEQFF.

This chain links TRBV5-4 with TRBJ2-7, with D unclear. The CDR3 has 12 amino acids. Between the trimmed V and J ends, which lost 0 bases and 6 bases, there was a span of 7 bases. The V gene's germline CDR1 is SGHNT and CDR2 YYREEE (reference sequence). The DNA of the CDR3 is TGTGCCAGCAGCTTGGGCTTCGGCGAGCAGTACTTC. Residues: CASSLGFGEQYF.